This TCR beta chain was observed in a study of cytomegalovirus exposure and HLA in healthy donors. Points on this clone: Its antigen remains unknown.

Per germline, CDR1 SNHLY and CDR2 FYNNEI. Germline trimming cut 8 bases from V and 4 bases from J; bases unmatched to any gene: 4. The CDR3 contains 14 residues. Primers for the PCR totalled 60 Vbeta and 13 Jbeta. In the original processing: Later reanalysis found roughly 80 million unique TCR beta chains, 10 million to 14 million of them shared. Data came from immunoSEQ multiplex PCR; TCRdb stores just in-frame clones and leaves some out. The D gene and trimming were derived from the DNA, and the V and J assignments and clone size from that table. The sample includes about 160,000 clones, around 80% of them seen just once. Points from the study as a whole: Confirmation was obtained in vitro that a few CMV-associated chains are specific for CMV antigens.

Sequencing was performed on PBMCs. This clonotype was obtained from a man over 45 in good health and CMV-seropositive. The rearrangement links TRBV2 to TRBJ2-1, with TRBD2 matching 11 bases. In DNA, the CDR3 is TGTGCCAGCCTGACTAGCGGGGATTACAATGAGCAGTTCTTC. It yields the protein CASLTSGDYNEQFF.